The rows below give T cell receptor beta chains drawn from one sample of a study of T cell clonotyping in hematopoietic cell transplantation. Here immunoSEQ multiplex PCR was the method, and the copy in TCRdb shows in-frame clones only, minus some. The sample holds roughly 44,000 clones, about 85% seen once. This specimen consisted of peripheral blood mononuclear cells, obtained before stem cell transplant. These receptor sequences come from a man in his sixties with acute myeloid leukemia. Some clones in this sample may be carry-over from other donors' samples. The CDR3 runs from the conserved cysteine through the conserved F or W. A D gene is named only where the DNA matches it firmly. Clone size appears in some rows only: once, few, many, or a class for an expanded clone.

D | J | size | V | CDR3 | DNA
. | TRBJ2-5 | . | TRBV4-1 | CASSRSFWEAGETQYF | TGCGCCAGCAGCCGGAGCTTTTGGGAGGCTGGCGAGACCCAGTACTTC
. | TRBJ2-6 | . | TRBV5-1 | CASSPGAAGANVLTF | TGCGCCAGCAGCCCAGGGGCTGCTGGGGCCAACGTCCTGACTTTC
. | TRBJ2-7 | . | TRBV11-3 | CASSLGLFYEQYF | TGTGCCAGCAGCTTGGGACTCTTCTACGAGCAGTACTTC
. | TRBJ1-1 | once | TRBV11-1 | CASSRTAGDTEAFF | TGTGCCAGCAGCAGGACAGCGGGAGACACTGAAGCTTTCTTT
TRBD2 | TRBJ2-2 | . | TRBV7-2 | CASSPRVAGGTGELFF | TGTGCCAGCAGCCCCCGGGTAGCGGGGGGCACCGGGGAGCTGTTTTTT
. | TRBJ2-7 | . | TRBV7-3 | CASSSPPGEQYF | TGTGCCAGCAGCTCCCCCCCGGGCGAGCAGTACTTC
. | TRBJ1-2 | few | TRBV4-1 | CASSQGTALNYGYTF | TGCGCCAGCAGCCAAGGCACAGCCCTTAACTATGGCTACACCTTC
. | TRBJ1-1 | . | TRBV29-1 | CSVPGHKNTEAFF | TGCAGCGTTCCCGGACACAAGAACACTGAAGCTTTCTTT
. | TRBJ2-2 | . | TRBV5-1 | CASSWAGGNTGELFF | TGCGCCAGCAGCTGGGCTGGCGGCAACACCGGGGAGCTGTTTTTT
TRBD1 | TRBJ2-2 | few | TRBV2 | CASRQGQLSTGELFF | TGTGCCAGCAGACAGGGACAGCTAAGCACCGGGGAGCTGTTTTTT
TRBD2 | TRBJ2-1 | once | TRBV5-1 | CASSLEASGGLDEQFF | TGCGCCAGCAGCTTGGAGGCTAGCGGGGGGTTAGATGAGCAGTTCTTC
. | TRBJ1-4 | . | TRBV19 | CASSLRTGSNEKLFF | TGTGCCAGTAGTCTCAGGACGGGTAGTAATGAAAAACTGTTTTTT
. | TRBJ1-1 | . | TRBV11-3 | CASSIGRWNTEAFF | TGTGCCAGCAGCATAGGGCGTTGGAACACTGAAGCTTTCTTT
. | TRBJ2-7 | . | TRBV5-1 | CASSMGVTGSSQQYF | TGCGCCAGCAGCATGGGGGTCACCGGGTCCTCCCAGCAGTACTTC
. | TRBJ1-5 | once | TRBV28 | CASITGPTNQPQHF | TGTGCCAGTATTACCGGACCGACCAATCAGCCCCAGCATTTT
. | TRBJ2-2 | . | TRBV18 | CASSQIRINTGELFF | TGTGCCAGCTCACAGATACGGATTAACACCGGGGAGCTGTTTTTT
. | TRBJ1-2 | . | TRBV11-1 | CASSSSRGTYGYTF | TGTGCCAGCAGCTCGAGTCGGGGAACCTATGGCTACACCTTC